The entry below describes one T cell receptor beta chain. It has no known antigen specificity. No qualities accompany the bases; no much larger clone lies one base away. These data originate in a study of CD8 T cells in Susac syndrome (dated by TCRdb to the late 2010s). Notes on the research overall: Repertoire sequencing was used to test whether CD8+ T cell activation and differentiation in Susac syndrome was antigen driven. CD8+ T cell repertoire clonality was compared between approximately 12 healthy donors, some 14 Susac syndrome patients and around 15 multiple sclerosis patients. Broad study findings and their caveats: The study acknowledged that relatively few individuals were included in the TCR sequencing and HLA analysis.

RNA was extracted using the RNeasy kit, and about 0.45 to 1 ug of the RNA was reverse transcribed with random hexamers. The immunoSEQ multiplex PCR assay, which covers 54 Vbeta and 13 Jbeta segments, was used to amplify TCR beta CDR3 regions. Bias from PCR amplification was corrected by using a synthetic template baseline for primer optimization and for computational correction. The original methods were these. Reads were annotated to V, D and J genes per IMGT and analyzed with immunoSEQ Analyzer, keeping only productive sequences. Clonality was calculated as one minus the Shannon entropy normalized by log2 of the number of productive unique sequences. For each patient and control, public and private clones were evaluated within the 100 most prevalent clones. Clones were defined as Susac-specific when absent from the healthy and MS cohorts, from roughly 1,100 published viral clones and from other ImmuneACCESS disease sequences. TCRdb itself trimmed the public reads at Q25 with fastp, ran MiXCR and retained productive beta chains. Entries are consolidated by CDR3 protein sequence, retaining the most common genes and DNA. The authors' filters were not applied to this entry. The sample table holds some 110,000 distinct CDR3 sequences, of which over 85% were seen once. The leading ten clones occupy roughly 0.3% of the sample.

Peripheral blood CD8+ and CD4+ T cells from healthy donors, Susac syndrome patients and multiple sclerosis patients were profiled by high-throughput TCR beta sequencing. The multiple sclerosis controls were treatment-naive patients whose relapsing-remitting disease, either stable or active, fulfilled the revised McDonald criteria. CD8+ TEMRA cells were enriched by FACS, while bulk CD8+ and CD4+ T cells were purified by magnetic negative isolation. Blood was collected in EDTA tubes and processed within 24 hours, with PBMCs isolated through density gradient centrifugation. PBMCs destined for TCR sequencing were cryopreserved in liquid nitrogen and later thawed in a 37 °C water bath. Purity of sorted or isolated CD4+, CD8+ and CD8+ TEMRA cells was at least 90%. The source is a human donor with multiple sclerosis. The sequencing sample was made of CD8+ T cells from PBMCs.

CDR3 sequence: CASSFSLVYEQYF. The DNA reads TGTGCCAGCAGCTTTAGCCTAGTCTACGAGCAGTACTTC. The chain couples TRBV7-8 to TRBJ2-7, with the D gene not clear enough to name. V is reduced by 3 bases and J by 3 bases, leaving a spacing of 9 bases between them. CDR1 SGHVS and CDR2 FQNEAQ are derived from the germline V gene. Including the terminal cysteine and phenylalanine, the CDR3 comprises 13 residues. Solely the CDR3 DNA is kept, with 39 bases framed from the first base.